The sequence of this TCR beta chain was determined in a study of OX40 agonist ivuxolimab in advanced cancers. Sequenced by immunoSEQ multiplex PCR; TCRdb stores in-frame clones only, minus some. Here the sample spans approximately 57,000 clones, over 75% being singletons. Study conclusions and caveats: Low levels of normalized T-cell clonal expansion also appeared in some nonresponders. There was clonal expansion of CD4+ and CD8+ blood T cells by week 6 at 0.1 to 3.0 mg/kg.

In the case of this clone: Its antigen remains unknown.

The input for sequencing was CD4+ or CD8+ T cells sorted from blood, taken in a trial of the OX40 agonist ivuxolimab. This TCR came from an adult with an advanced solid tumor such as melanoma, head and neck, liver or kidney cancer.

CDR3 protein: CASRTGISTDTQYF. The CDR3 DNA reads as TGTGCCAGCAGGACAGGGATCAGCACAGATACGCAGTATTTT. J is TRBJ2-3 and V is TRBV6-5, with 7 bases matching TRBD1. The CDR3 has 14 residues. V shed 6 bases, J shed 0 bases, and the junction held 3 bases outside the gene matches. CDR1 is MNHEY, CDR2 SVGAGI, per germline.